A selection of T cell receptor beta chains follows, all from one sample in a study of Graves' ophthalmopathy and Graves' hyperthyroidism. MiXCR was run by TCRdb on the multiplex PCR reads, yielding one entry per CDR3 protein. The sample contains about 660,000 distinct CDR3 sequences, 35% to 45% of which appear only once. Specimen: peripheral blood. The receptors were sampled from an adult man with Graves' ophthalmopathy. Both conserved end residues are part of each CDR3. D genes are given only for firm matches. Clone sizes are given selectively: once, few, many, or a class where the clone is expanded.

j_gene: TRBJ1-6; d_gene: NA; abundance: NA; v_gene: TRBV25-1; CDR3nt: TGCGCCAGCAGCCAAGTTGGTCGCAGAGATAATTCACCCCTCCACTTT; CDR3aa: CASSQVGRRDNSPLHF
j_gene: TRBJ1-5; d_gene: NA; abundance: many; v_gene: TRBV10-3; CDR3nt: TGTGCCATCAGTGAGGTGGGTTTTGGGGCGAATCAGCCCCAGCATTTT; CDR3aa: CAISEVGFGANQPQHF
j_gene: TRBJ2-7; d_gene: NA; abundance: NA; v_gene: TRBV18; CDR3nt: TGTGCCAGCTCACCACCGCAGGGGAGACACGAGCAGTACTTC; CDR3aa: CASSPPQGRHEQYF
j_gene: TRBJ1-2; d_gene: TRBD1; abundance: NA; v_gene: TRBV6-5; CDR3nt: TGTGCCAGCAGCTGGGCAGGGGGGACGACTGGCTACACCTTC; CDR3aa: CASSWAGGTTGYTF
j_gene: TRBJ2-7; d_gene: NA; abundance: many; v_gene: TRBV2; CDR3nt: TGTGCCAGCCGCCGCCTTCTGGCCCTAGCTATCTTC; CDR3aa: CASRRLLALAIF
j_gene: TRBJ2-1; d_gene: NA; abundance: NA; v_gene: TRBV11-1; CDR3nt: TGTGCCAGCAGCTTAGGAACTAGAGATGAGCAGTTCTTC; CDR3aa: CASSLGTRDEQFF
j_gene: TRBJ2-7; d_gene: NA; abundance: many; v_gene: TRBV7-6; CDR3nt: TGTGCCAGCAGCCCGTCCGGAACGAAGGGGGTGGGCGAGCAGTACTTC; CDR3aa: CASSPSGTKGVGEQYF
j_gene: TRBJ2-7; d_gene: TRBD1; abundance: NA; v_gene: TRBV20-1; CDR3nt: TGCGGTGCTAGAGCGGGACAGGGTTACTACGAGCAGTACTTC; CDR3aa: CGARAGQGYYEQYF
j_gene: TRBJ1-5; d_gene: TRBD1; abundance: NA; v_gene: TRBV24-1; CDR3nt: TGTGCCTGGAGTCGGACAGGGGTCAGCAATCAGCCCCAGCATTTT; CDR3aa: CAWSRTGVSNQPQHF
j_gene: TRBJ2-7; d_gene: TRBD1; abundance: NA; v_gene: TRBV20-1; CDR3nt: TGCAGTAGTGGGACAGGGGCCAATTACGAGCAGTACTTC; CDR3aa: CSSGTGANYEQYF
j_gene: TRBJ1-6; d_gene: NA; abundance: NA; v_gene: TRBV12-3/TRBV12-4; CDR3nt: TGTGCCAGCAAGACGGGTAATTCACCCCTCCACTTT; CDR3aa: CASKTGNSPLHF
j_gene: TRBJ2-3; d_gene: NA; abundance: NA; v_gene: TRBV4-2; CDR3nt: TGTGCCAGCAGCCAAGGTGGCGGAGTCGGCGCAGATACGCAGTATTTT; CDR3aa: CASSQGGGVGADTQYF
j_gene: TRBJ1-4; d_gene: TRBD1; abundance: few; v_gene: TRBV6-4; CDR3nt: TGTGCCAGCACTACAGGGGGCGCAGGAGAAAAACTGTTTTTT; CDR3aa: CASTTGGAGEKLFF
j_gene: TRBJ1-5; d_gene: NA; abundance: few; v_gene: TRBV6-5; CDR3nt: TGTGCCAGCAGTTACCGTTCCAATCAGCCCCAGCATTTT; CDR3aa: CASSYRSNQPQHF
j_gene: TRBJ2-7; d_gene: NA; abundance: NA; v_gene: TRBV5-1; CDR3nt: TGCGCCAGCAGCTTGGCGCGGCGCGACGATCAGTACTTC; CDR3aa: CASSLARRDDQYF
j_gene: TRBJ1-2; d_gene: NA; abundance: many; v_gene: TRBV12-3/TRBV12-4; CDR3nt: TGTGCCAGCAGTTTTGGGTGGACAGCTGCTGGCTACACCTTC; CDR3aa: CASSFGWTAAGYTF
j_gene: TRBJ1-5; d_gene: NA; abundance: NA; v_gene: TRBV19; CDR3nt: TGTGCCGGTAGTCACTCAGGGGTTGTAGGCAATCAGCCCCAGCATTTT; CDR3aa: CAGSHSGVVGNQPQHF
j_gene: TRBJ2-6; d_gene: NA; abundance: many; v_gene: TRBV7-9; CDR3nt: TGCGCCAGCAGCTTGGTGAGGGGGGCCAACGTCCTGACTTTC; CDR3aa: CASSLVRGANVLTF
j_gene: TRBJ1-1; d_gene: NA; abundance: few; v_gene: TRBV12-3/TRBV12-4; CDR3nt: TGTGCCAGCAGTTTAGGTGTGGGTGACACTGAAGCTTTCTTT; CDR3aa: CASSLGVGDTEAFF
j_gene: TRBJ1-1; d_gene: TRBD1; abundance: NA; v_gene: TRBV7-2; CDR3nt: TGCGCCAGCAGCTCCGGGACAGGGGGCGGACGGGTAGGAACTGAAGCTTTCTTT; CDR3aa: CASSSGTGGGRVGTEAFF
j_gene: TRBJ1-1; d_gene: NA; abundance: many; v_gene: TRBV7-8; CDR3nt: TGTGCCAGCAGCTTCTATGGGAGTGAAGCTTTCTTT; CDR3aa: CASSFYGSEAFF
j_gene: TRBJ2-5; d_gene: NA; abundance: many; v_gene: TRBV25-1; CDR3nt: TGTGCCAGCAGTGAAGGGGGACTGACTTGGGACTTCGCCCATTTAAGCCAAGAGACCCAGTACTTC; CDR3aa: CASSEGGLTWDFAHLSQETQYF
j_gene: TRBJ1-2; d_gene: NA; abundance: many; v_gene: TRBV20-1; CDR3nt: TGCAGTGCTTTTCGCAGGGGCAGCAACTATGGCTACACCTTC; CDR3aa: CSAFRRGSNYGYTF
j_gene: TRBJ2-2; d_gene: TRBD2; abundance: NA; v_gene: TRBV15; CDR3nt: TGTGCCAGCAGCCAGACTAGCGGGGGGACCTTCCTGAACACCGGGGAGCTGTTTTTT; CDR3aa: CASSQTSGGTFLNTGELFF
j_gene: TRBJ1-1; d_gene: NA; abundance: NA; v_gene: TRBV3-1; CDR3nt: TGTGCCAGCAGCCAAGATCGGGGGGCCAGTACTGAAGCTTTCTTT; CDR3aa: CASSQDRGASTEAFF
j_gene: TRBJ2-4; d_gene: TRBD1; abundance: few; v_gene: TRBV29-1; CDR3nt: TGCAGCGTCGCACTGACAGGGGGAAAAAACATTCAGTACTTC; CDR3aa: CSVALTGGKNIQYF
j_gene: TRBJ1-5; d_gene: NA; abundance: many; v_gene: TRBV15; CDR3nt: TGTGCCACCAGCAGAGAGGGTCTTAGCAATCAGCCCCAGCATTTT; CDR3aa: CATSREGLSNQPQHF
j_gene: TRBJ2-5; d_gene: NA; abundance: few; v_gene: TRBV20-1; CDR3nt: TGCAGTGTCACCGGGCTAGAGACCCAGTACTTC; CDR3aa: CSVTGLETQYF
j_gene: TRBJ2-7; d_gene: TRBD2; abundance: many; v_gene: TRBV20-1; CDR3nt: TGCAGTGCTGTGGGACTACCAACGAACTACGAGCAGTACTTC; CDR3aa: CSAVGLPTNYEQYF
j_gene: TRBJ2-7; d_gene: TRBD2; abundance: few; v_gene: TRBV6-6; CDR3nt: TGTGCCAGCAGTTACCTATTAGCGGGGGAGACCTACGAGCAGTACTTC; CDR3aa: CASSYLLAGETYEQYF
j_gene: TRBJ2-6; d_gene: NA; abundance: NA; v_gene: TRBV20-1; CDR3nt: TGCAGTGCTAGAAGAGGGGCCAACGTCCTGACTTTC; CDR3aa: CSARRGANVLTF
j_gene: TRBJ2-5; d_gene: TRBD2; abundance: many; v_gene: TRBV11-1; CDR3nt: TGTGCCAGCACCCAACGTAGCGGGAGGGCTGTCCAAGAGACCCAGTACTTC; CDR3aa: CASTQRSGRAVQETQYF
j_gene: TRBJ2-7; d_gene: NA; abundance: many; v_gene: TRBV10-3; CDR3nt: TGTGCCAGCAGTGTCCACCCCCAGGGAGACTACGAGCAGTACTTC; CDR3aa: CASSVHPQGDYEQYF
j_gene: TRBJ2-7; d_gene: TRBD2; abundance: many; v_gene: TRBV19; CDR3nt: TGTGCCAGTAGTACCCGGACGACTAGCTCCTCCTACGAGCAGTACTTC; CDR3aa: CASSTRTTSSSYEQYF
j_gene: TRBJ1-2; d_gene: NA; abundance: many; v_gene: TRBV7-9; CDR3nt: TGTGCCAGCAGCTCCCGGGCTGGCTACACCTTC; CDR3aa: CASSSRAGYTF
j_gene: TRBJ1-4; d_gene: NA; abundance: NA; v_gene: TRBV5-1; CDR3nt: TGCGCCAGCAGCGACGGACAGATTGCAACTAATGAAAAACTGTTTTTT; CDR3aa: CASSDGQIATNEKLFF
j_gene: TRBJ1-4; d_gene: TRBD1; abundance: many; v_gene: TRBV9; CDR3nt: TGTGCCAGCAGCGTAGCTGTGGGGACAGGGGATGAAAAACTGTTTTTT; CDR3aa: CASSVAVGTGDEKLFF
j_gene: TRBJ1-1; d_gene: NA; abundance: many; v_gene: TRBV6-6; CDR3nt: TGTGCCAGCAGTGAGCAAGACACTGAAGCTTTCTTT; CDR3aa: CASSEQDTEAFF
j_gene: TRBJ1-2; d_gene: NA; abundance: few; v_gene: TRBV2; CDR3nt: TGTGCCAGCAGCTTAGGCGTGGGACAAACCTTTAGGGAGTATGGCTACACCTTC; CDR3aa: CASSLGVGQTFREYGYTF
j_gene: TRBJ1-1; d_gene: NA; abundance: many; v_gene: TRBV12-3/TRBV12-4; CDR3nt: TGTGCCAGCACCGAATTCAGGAACACTGAAGCTTTCTTT; CDR3aa: CASTEFRNTEAFF
j_gene: TRBJ1-1; d_gene: NA; abundance: NA; v_gene: TRBV5-1; CDR3nt: TGCGCCAGCGGACGGGACACGTTGAACACTGAAGCTTTCTTT; CDR3aa: CASGRDTLNTEAFF
j_gene: TRBJ1-4; d_gene: NA; abundance: many; v_gene: TRBV19; CDR3nt: TGTGCCAGTAGTATAGTCGCGTCAAATGAAAAACTGTTTTTT; CDR3aa: CASSIVASNEKLFF
j_gene: TRBJ2-5; d_gene: TRBD1; abundance: many; v_gene: TRBV2; CDR3nt: TGTGCCAGCAGCGACCAGGGACAGGGTCAAGAGACCCAGTACTTC; CDR3aa: CASSDQGQGQETQYF
j_gene: TRBJ2-7; d_gene: NA; abundance: NA; v_gene: TRBV10-3; CDR3nt: TGTGCCAGCAGTGAAGCTGGGGGCGCGGCCTACGAGCAGTACTTC; CDR3aa: CASSEAGGAAYEQYF
j_gene: TRBJ2-7; d_gene: NA; abundance: NA; v_gene: TRBV5-6; CDR3nt: TGTGCCAGCACCCCCCAGGGCATTAGTCAAGAGCAGTACTTC; CDR3aa: CASTPQGISQEQYF
j_gene: TRBJ1-2; d_gene: NA; abundance: many; v_gene: TRBV13; CDR3nt: TGTGCCAGCAGCCCCCAGGGAGGGGATGGCTACACCTTC; CDR3aa: CASSPQGGDGYTF
j_gene: TRBJ1-2; d_gene: NA; abundance: many; v_gene: TRBV24-1; CDR3nt: TGTGCCACCAGTGATTCCGGGGGAAAGGGCTACACCTTC; CDR3aa: CATSDSGGKGYTF
j_gene: TRBJ1-1; d_gene: NA; abundance: NA; v_gene: TRBV4-2; CDR3nt: TGTGCCAGCAGCCACCCAGAGGGGTCTGAAGCTTTCTTT; CDR3aa: CASSHPEGSEAFF
j_gene: TRBJ1-1; d_gene: NA; abundance: many; v_gene: TRBV19; CDR3nt: TGTGCCAGTAGTGCGTCTGGGATCATGAACACTGAAGCTTTCTTT; CDR3aa: CASSASGIMNTEAFF
j_gene: TRBJ1-1; d_gene: TRBD1; abundance: many; v_gene: TRBV9; CDR3nt: TGTGCCAGCAGCGTAGAGGGGGGGGGGACAGAGAGTGAAGCTTTCTTT; CDR3aa: CASSVEGGGTESEAFF